The source of this T cell receptor (beta chain) is a study of shared clonotypes between healthy human individuals. Overall study findings and caveats: Sequencing of the sorted subsets was shown by rarefaction to be incomplete despite large depth. Shared clonotypes across all four donors exceeded non-shared ones in generation probability.

About this clone: Its antigen is currently unknown.

V lost 2 bases, J lost 5 bases, and 16 bases lay in between. Germline values: CDR1 LNHDA, CDR2 SQIVND (reference sequence). This CDR3 has 15 residues. Naive CD8 cells, CD45RO-negative and positively selected for CCR7, excluded terminally differentiated effector memory CD45RA+ cells. At the deep level, the assay was run. TCRdb's copy holds only in-frame clones and misses some; the assay was immunoSEQ multiplex PCR. The sample includes a few million clones, 85% to 95% of them seen just once. The sequencing sample was made of naive CD8+ T cells from PBMCs. The genes are TRBV19 and TRBJ2-7, with D possibly being TRBD2 (6 bases). The TCR originated in a man between 18 and 29 years old in good health. Some clones in this sample may be carry-over from other donors' samples. CDR3 DNA sequence: TGTGCCAGTAGTATAAGGGACTCGACCAGCCACGAGCAGTACTTC. Translating it yields CASSIRDSTSHEQYF.